This T cell receptor beta chain emerged from a study of cytomegalovirus exposure and HLA in healthy donors. About this clone itself: What it recognizes is unknown.

PCR used 60 Vbeta primers and 13 Jbeta primers. Generated by immunoSEQ multiplex PCR, the TCRdb table keeps only in-frame clones and is missing some. Seen here are under 250,000 clones, 82% observed once, and the top ten hold approximately 6%. Study observations and caveats: Later analysis reportedly placed an Asian-associated ancestry cluster below the approximately 680-donor mean in N-insertions.

This CDR3 is built from 15 residues. With V trimmed by 2 bases and J by 7 bases, 5 bases remained unmatched. Germline V lookup: CDR1 MNHEY, CDR2 SVGAGI. This chain links TRBV6-5 with TRBJ2-2; 9 bases align to TRBD1. Sequenced sample: PBMCs. This TCR came from a man aged 35 to 55 in good health and CMV-seropositive. CDR3 amino acids: CASSYTGQGGGELFF. The CDR3 DNA reads as TGTGCCAGCAGTTACACGGGACAGGGTGGCGGGGAGCTGTTTTTT.